This TCR beta chain comes out of a study of cytomegalovirus exposure and HLA in healthy donors (dated by TCRdb to 2016 to 2017). Concerning the study at large: According to an earlier analysis of 587 of the donors, 150 million to 200 million T cells yielded some 120 million unique TCR beta sequences and 276 Gb of sequence data. An earlier analysis of 587 of the donors used high-throughput TCR beta sequencing to judge whether each TCR beta V gene segment behaved as functional or pseudogenic. In a later genetic analysis, genome-wide SNP genotypes for about 55% of the roughly 700 donors were used, and that subset was treated as a discovery cohort. The T cell repertoires of several hundred subjects were profiled by immunosequencing and related to cytomegalovirus serostatus. Roughly 300 gigabases of sequencing data and tens of millions of unique TCR sequences were included in an early release covering 550 to 800 HLA-typed donors. A few DR-DQ haplotypes were treated as single units for association and clustering because of strong linkage in the cohort. All discovery cohort repertoires had been generated on a single sequencing platform. Donor age, sex, ethnicity and CMV serostatus were collected together with the repertoire data. The genetic ancestry cluster associated with self-reported Caucasian donors included about four fifths of the roughly 410 genotyped donors. Typing coverage differed by locus: A, B, C, DRB1 and DQB1 were typed in roughly 620-630 donors, DQA1 in approximately 520, DPA1 in 600 to 610, and DPB1 in just under 490. A later analysis re-examined previously published TCR beta repertoires from hundreds of donors and added high-resolution HLA genotyping to investigate patterns of TCR occurrence. In the later analysis, no new phenotypic data were used to find candidate immune exposures; instead, reliance was placed on TCR beta sequences and their occurrence across donors. Both class I and class II loci were covered by HLA typing, at four-digit resolution. Across 300 to 400 genotyped donors of the cohort, an average of approximately 240,000 unique TCR beta nucleotide sequences per donor were sequenced, and roughly a sixth of those sequences were non-productive. The aim of the study was to test whether cataloging public T cell receptors could identify signatures of past pathogen exposure. Besides the first cohort of approximately 670 subjects, a separate validation cohort made up of 120 or so different subjects was used. High-throughput TCR immunosequencing, statistical association of individual TCRs with disease status, and machine learning were combined to predict cytomegalovirus infection status.

V is clipped by 7 bases and J by 2 bases, and the sequence between their germline boundaries is 21 bases long. The cysteine opens and the phenylalanine closes a CDR3 of 17 amino acids. Solely the CDR3 DNA is kept, with 51 bases framed from the first base. CDR1 is given as MDHEN and CDR2 as SYDVKM, both from the germline V gene. The cohort comprised under 700 healthy bone marrow donors. At the time of sampling, all cohort members were nominally healthy, though unrecorded immune exposures were likely present. The donor tested CMV seronegative and was one of the 352 seronegative cohort members. A peripheral blood sample was provided by each donor, and peripheral blood mononuclear cells were used for TCR beta sequencing. Genomic DNA was extracted from the blood cell samples with the Qiagen DNeasy Blood Extraction Kit. The library relied on the immunoSEQ multiplex PCR assay. For the multiplex PCR, a mixture combining 60 forward primers for TCR Vbeta segments and 13 reverse primers for TCR Jbeta segments was used. The CDR3 region of rearranged TCR beta genes was amplified from genomic DNA by a multiplex PCR assay. The amplified TCR beta libraries were sequenced on the Illumina HiSeq System as 87-base-pair reads. The paper's processing steps were these. In a later analysis, 80 million or so unique TCR beta chains were counted across the 500 to 700 repertoires, and roughly 9.9 million of these chains were shared by at least two donors. Raw reads were error-corrected and collapsed into unique sequences with a nearest-neighbor algorithm that merged closely related sequences to remove PCR and sequencing errors. CDR3 sequences were aligned to IMGT reference sequences to assign V, D and J gene segments. For a sequence to be retained, at least a six-nucleotide match to both a V gene segment and a J gene segment was required. Rearrangements were classified as productive when the CDR3 lacked stop codons and remained in frame with V and J, and all other rearrangements were classified as non-productive. CDR3 was defined by IMGT convention, running from the second conserved V-encoded cysteine to the conserved J-encoded phenylalanine. Sequences without an unambiguous match to a single V gene segment were excluded from the earlier analysis of over 500 of the donors. An earlier analysis of several hundred of the donors called V segments functional above 56.7% productive rearrangements and segregating when the between-donor standard deviation exceeded 5%. A statistical classification framework was developed to diagnose cytomegalovirus status using the catalog of TCR beta chain sequences. In a later analysis, V and J genes were assigned by comparing TCR nucleotide sequences against IMGT/GENE-DB human TR gene sequences. In a later analysis, CDR3 sequences and most-parsimonious VDJ recombination scenarios were assigned using the TCRdist pipeline. In a later analysis, each TCR beta chain was defined by its CDR3 amino acid sequence together with its V-gene family, and reads without a unique V-gene family were excluded. As a way to deal with suspected cross-contamination and a sequencing artifact, a later analysis dropped roughly 600 nucleotide sequences that were highly shared and had low generation probability. In a later analysis, a clonal expansion index for each public chain was calculated from normalized within-repertoire ranks of inferred template counts. Generation probabilities in a later analysis came from a VDJ recombination model fitted to out-of-frame rearrangements, and those results were checked against IGoR. In a later analysis, TCR-TCR, TCR-HLA and TCR-CMV co-occurrence was scored with hypergeometric tests, and a repertoire-size bias correction was applied to TCR pairs. To estimate false discovery rates, a later analysis permuted the HLA or CMV assignments 20 times. In a later analysis, co-occurring TCRs were grouped using DBSCAN, with TCRdist sequence similarity added in when clustering inside HLA-allele-positive subsets. For co-occurrence clustering, repertoires with fewer than 30,000 or more than 120,000 public chains were excluded, along with about five repertoires with anomalous nucleotide sharing. This immuneACCESS table, as held by TCRdb, lists in-frame sequences with V and J called but not all clones. Of the missing ones, under half trace to an unresolved V gene in checked studies; the others have no known cause. V, J and clone size reflect that table, while D and trimming were determined from the DNA. This sample lists fewer than 110,000 clones; around 67% were detected once. The ten largest clones add up to roughly 3.5% of the sample.

Overall results and qualifications from the work: A cluster of highly shared sequence variants was judged likely to be a technical artifact of the sequencing pipeline. Sequencing depth was assumed to be roughly uniform across donors in the presence/absence analyses, though that assumption may not hold. According to the authors, the approach could potentially be generalized to other disease states and immunological phenotypes. A later genetic analysis associated a missense DCLRE1C variant with V-gene and J-gene trimming of TCR beta chains, and an independent cohort replicated the association. Assigning TCR associations to individual alleles was difficult when HLA alleles, especially DR and DQ, strongly co-occurred. Several of the top co-occurrence clusters appeared to be linked to parvovirus B19, influenza, CMV and Epstein-Barr virus, according to a later analysis. A later genetic analysis reported fewer N-insertions in productive TCRs among donors in an Asian-associated ancestry cluster than the roughly 700-donor mean. In a later analysis, HLA-associated TCR beta chains were found to be more clonally expanded and to have lower generation probabilities than equally common non-associated chains. HLA typing was unavailable for some donors at each locus, so association tests used only the typed subset. Some IMGT-functional V segments, including TRBV6-2 and TRBV6-3, could not be distinguished by the 87-base-pair reads and were therefore excluded. In vitro tests confirmed that a few of the cytomegalovirus-associated TCR beta chains recognize cytomegalovirus antigens. In this cohort, only TCR beta chains were sequenced, and detectable features were limited by the absence of alpha or paired-chain data. In a later analysis, the rate of TCR association differed among HLA loci, with DRB1 alleles having the most associated TCRs and HLA-C alleles having the fewest. Seventeen rarely observed V segments, including chromosome 9 orphons, were excluded from the earlier analysis of approximately 500 of the donors because counts were too low. Correlated functional status among segregating V segments might be attributable to linkage disequilibrium, but an unknown experimental factor could not be ruled out. The classifier was reported to diagnose cytomegalovirus status with high specificity and sensitivity in both the original cohort and the validation cohort. Across donors, most TCR sequences were observed very rarely, whereas some public TCRs were present in many individuals. At a false discovery rate of 0.05, a later analysis linked 16,000 or so TCR beta sequences to specific HLA alleles. For the cohort, immune exposure information was limited to CMV serostatus. A total of 164 TCR beta chains were listed by the study as associated with cytomegalovirus. A further reported finding was that TCR beta sequences accurately predicted the HLA-A and HLA-B alleles for most subjects in the first cohort. A later analysis found that most CMV-associated TCR beta chains appeared HLA-restricted, with HLA associations seemingly driven largely by CMV exposure. An earlier analysis of 587 of the donors showed that most TCR beta V segments appeared in productive rearrangements either about 87% or about 30% of the time, which broadly matched IMGT annotations.

As for this clone: Its antigen remains unidentified. Nothing much larger sits one base from this clone, and base qualities are not available.

The V and J segments used are TRBV28 and TRBJ2-1; TRBD2 might be the D gene, on 6 matching bases. The sample taken for sequencing was PBMCs. The sequence came from a woman aged 45-60 years in good health and CMV-seronegative. The nucleotide sequence is given as TGTGCCAGCACCACCCTTAGCGGATCTTTTACCTACAATGAGCAGTTCTTC. Its amino acids are CASTTLSGSFTYNEQFF.